These 15 T cell receptor beta chains came from one sample sequenced in a study of blood T cell repertoires in COVID-19. The table came from immunoSEQ multiplex PCR; TCRdb's copy has only in-frame clones and leaves some out. This sample has fewer than 60,000 clones; roughly 89% occur once, and the top ten carry approximately 6%. Sequencing was done on a sample of peripheral blood. The receptors originated from a woman aged 60-70 years with COVID-19, enrolled during active disease.

The gene calls are TRBV6-6 and TRBJ2-3, with 14 bases fitting TRBD2. J gave up 4 bases and V 6 bases, and 3 bases lay outside the gene matches. The CDR3 covers 15 residues. Looked up from germline, CDR1 is MNHNY and CDR2 is SVGAGI (reference sequence). CDR3 protein: CASRRLAGGPDTQYF. The CDR3 nucleotides are TGTGCCAGCAGAAGACTAGCGGGAGGGCCAGATACGCAGTATTTT.

This chain uses TRBV5-3 with TRBJ2-2; D gene ambiguous. TRBV5-3 is flagged as an ORF with uncertain function. The CDR3 runs 14 residues. Trimming pared 0 bases from V and 1 base from J, leaving 4 bases between. CDR3 DNA: TGTGCCAGAAGCTTGGGCGGGAACACCGGGGAGCTGTTTTTT. It yields the protein CARSLGGNTGELFF.

This chain uses TRBV3-1 (or the pseudogene TRBV3-2) with TRBJ1-4; possible D gene TRBD1, 5 bases. This CDR3 is built from 14 residues. Trimming stripped 4 bases from V and 8 bases from J, with 14 bases between. Germline-derived CDR1 and CDR2 are LGHDT and YNNKEL (reference sequence). The CDR3 reads CASSPKGRREKLFF. The CDR3 nucleotides are TGTGCCAGCAGCCCTAAGGGGCGAAGGGAAAAACTGTTTTTT.

This clone was counted only a few times. The chain carries TRBV19 and TRBJ2-2, with TRBD1 as a possible D gene (6 bases). The CDR3 contains 15 residues. With 8 bases removed from V and 6 bases from J, the gap between germline ends came to 19 bases. Germline CDR1 is LNHDA and CDR2 is SQIVND (reference sequence). CDR3 in amino acids: CASRMPGTSAGELFF. The CDR3 DNA follows: TGTGCCAGTCGGATGCCAGGGACATCGGCCGGGGAGCTGTTTTTT.

This chain connects TRBV5-1 to TRBJ1-1; D is possibly TRBD1 (5 bases). V lost 0 bases to trimming and J lost 4 bases, with 19 bases between them. Germline V gene lookup returns CDR1 SGHRS and CDR2 YFSETQ. The CDR3 contains 17 residues. The CDR3 coding sequence is TGCGCCAGCAGCTTGGGTTGGCGGGGGACGATTGTCACTGAAGCTTTCTTT. This codes for CASSLGWRGTIVTEAFF.

The genes are TRBV18 and TRBJ2-3; 8 positions match TRBD1. Germline CDR1 reads KGHSH; CDR2 reads LQKENI. V shed 5 bases, J shed 3 bases, and the junction held 4 bases outside the gene matches. The CDR3 has 14 amino acids. CDR3 bases: TGTGCCAGCTCAGACAGGGGTCTGACAGATACGCAGTATTTT. Protein: CASSDRGLTDTQYF.

The chain combines TRBV30 with TRBJ2-2; 8 bases are a match to TRBD1. Germline V CDR1 and CDR2: GTSNPN, SVGIG (reference sequence). V shed 2 bases and J 4 bases; nucleotides not matched to a gene: 9. This CDR3 is built from 16 residues. The CDR3: CAWSLITGGFTGELFF. CDR3 DNA sequence: TGTGCCTGGAGTTTGATTACAGGGGGTTTCACCGGGGAGCTGTTTTTT.

The chain links TRBV21-1 to TRBJ1-4; the D segment call TRBD1 is taken from the table without a DNA check. TRBV21-1 represents a pseudogene. There are 15 residues in the CDR3. CDR3 nucleotide sequence: TGTGCCAGCAGCAAACCAGGGGGCGCGGGTGAAAAACTGTTTTTT. It codes for CASSKPGGAGEKLFF.

The genes are TRBV28 and TRBJ1-2, with D tentatively TRBD1 (5 bases). CDR1 is MDHEN and CDR2 is SYDVKM in the germline V gene. The CDR3 consists of 15 residues. With 7 bases removed from V and 4 bases from J, the gap between germline ends came to 19 bases. CDR3 sequence reads: CASMPPGLRGYGYTF. The CDR3 nucleotides are TGTGCCAGCATGCCGCCGGGACTTCGGGGCTATGGCTACACCTTC.

The chain recombines TRBV19 with TRBJ1-1; the D gene is possibly TRBD1 (5 bases). Germline V gene data show CDR1 as LNHDA and CDR2 as SQIVND (reference sequence). This CDR3 region has 13 residues. V was cut by 5 bases and J by 3 bases, with 10 bases left in between. The CDR3 DNA is TGTGCCAGTAGTTTCTCCAGGGACACTGAAGCTTTCTTT. Translating it yields CASSFSRDTEAFF.

This clone was found once. This chain joins TRBV30 and TRBJ1-2; 7 nucleotides line up with TRBD1. Germline CDR1 is GTSNPN and CDR2 is SVGIG (reference sequence). The trim removed 8 bases at V and 1 base at J, leaving 4 bases unmatched. This CDR3 is 12 amino acids long. The CDR3 region has the DNA TGTGCCGGGGCAGGGGGTAACTATGGCTACACCTTC. It codes for CAGAGGNYGYTF.

This sequence joins TRBV4-2 and TRBJ1-1; weak D call: TRBD1 (6 bases). The CDR3 has 13 amino acids. Germline lookup yields CDR1 LGHNA and CDR2 YNFKEQ. The V end was cut by 5 bases, the J end by 6 bases, with 13 bases between. The CDR3 sequence: CASSTRQVSEAFF. In DNA form, the CDR3 reads TGTGCCAGCAGCACCCGACAGGTCTCTGAAGCTTTCTTT.

V and J are TRBV30 and TRBJ1-1; D unresolved. Germline V CDR1 and CDR2: GTSNPN, SVGIG (reference sequence). Deletions cut 5 bases from V and 4 bases from J, with 8 bases between. CDR3 length equals 11 residues. The DNA for the CDR3 is TGTGCCTGGGGGAGGTTCACTGAAGCTTTCTTT. Amino acids: CAWGRFTEAFF.

This chain connects TRBV5-1 to TRBJ2-1; 12 nucleotides align to TRBD2. Germline CDR1 SGHRS, CDR2 YFSETQ. The trim removed 0 bases at V and 10 bases at J, leaving 8 bases unmatched. The CDR3 spans 16 residues. As DNA, the CDR3 is TGCGCCAGCAGCTTGGTTCTAGCGGGAGGGCCGCGGGAGCAGTTCTTC. Amino acids: CASSLVLAGGPREQFF. The variable domain in full, completed from reference TRBV5-1 and TRBJ2-1, reads KAGVTQTPRYLIKTRGQQVTLSCSPISGHRSVSWYQQTPGQGLQFLFEYFSETQRNKGNFPGRFSGRQFSNSRSEMNVSTLELGDSALYLCASSLVLAGGPREQFFGPGTRLTVL.

The chain joins TRBV30 to TRBJ1-4; TRBD1 agrees at 10 bases. The CDR3 consists of 15 residues. Germline CDR1 and CDR2: GTSNPN and SVGIG (reference sequence). V lost 3 bases and J lost 8; bases outside the gene matches: 9. The CDR3 reads CAWSGRQGAREKLFF. Written as DNA, the CDR3 is TGTGCCTGGAGCGGCCGACAGGGGGCAAGGGAAAAACTGTTTTTT.